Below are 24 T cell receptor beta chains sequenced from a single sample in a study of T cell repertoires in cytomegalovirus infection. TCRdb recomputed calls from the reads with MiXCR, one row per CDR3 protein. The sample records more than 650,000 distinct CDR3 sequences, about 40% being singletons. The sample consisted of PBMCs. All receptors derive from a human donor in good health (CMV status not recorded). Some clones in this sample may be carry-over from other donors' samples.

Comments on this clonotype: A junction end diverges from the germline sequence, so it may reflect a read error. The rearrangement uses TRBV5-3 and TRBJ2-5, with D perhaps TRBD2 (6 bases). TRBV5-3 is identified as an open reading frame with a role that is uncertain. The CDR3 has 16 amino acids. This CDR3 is CASSLSASATQETQYF. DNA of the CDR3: TGTGCCAGCAGCTTGTCGGCTAGCGCGACCCAAGAGACCCAGTACTTC.

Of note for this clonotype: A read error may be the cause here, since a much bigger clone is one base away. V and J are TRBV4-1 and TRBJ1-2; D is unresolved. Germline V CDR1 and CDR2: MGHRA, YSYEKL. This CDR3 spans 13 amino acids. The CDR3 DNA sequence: TGCGCCAGCAGCCAAGATCTCTCTGATGGCTACAACTTC. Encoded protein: CASSQDLSDGYNF.

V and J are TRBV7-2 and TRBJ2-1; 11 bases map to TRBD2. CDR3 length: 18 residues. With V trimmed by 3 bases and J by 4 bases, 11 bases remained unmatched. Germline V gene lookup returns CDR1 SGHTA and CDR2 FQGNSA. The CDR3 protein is CASSFLVSGRGFYNEQFF. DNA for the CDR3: TGTGCCAGCAGCTTTCTCGTTAGCGGGAGGGGGTTTTACAATGAGCAGTTCTTC.

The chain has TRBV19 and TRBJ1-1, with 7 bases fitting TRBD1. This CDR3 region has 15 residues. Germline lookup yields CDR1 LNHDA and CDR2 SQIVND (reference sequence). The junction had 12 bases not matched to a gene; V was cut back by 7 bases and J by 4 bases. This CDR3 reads CASNPRDRFRTEAFF. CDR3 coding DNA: TGTGCCAGTAATCCCCGGGACAGATTTCGCACTGAAGCTTTCTTT. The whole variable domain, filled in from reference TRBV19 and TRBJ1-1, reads DGGITQSPKYLFRKEGQNVTLSCEQNLNHDAMYWYRQDPGQGLRLIYYSQIVNDFQKGDIAEGYSVSREKKESFPLTVTSAQKNPTAFYLCASNPRDRFRTEAFFGQGTRLTVV.

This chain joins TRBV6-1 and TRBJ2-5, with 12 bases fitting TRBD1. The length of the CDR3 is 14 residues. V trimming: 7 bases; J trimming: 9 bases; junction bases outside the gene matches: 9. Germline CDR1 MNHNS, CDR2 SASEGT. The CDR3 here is CASNGDRGRDAQYF. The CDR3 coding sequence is TGTGCCAGCAACGGGGACAGGGGGCGCGATGCCCAGTACTTC.

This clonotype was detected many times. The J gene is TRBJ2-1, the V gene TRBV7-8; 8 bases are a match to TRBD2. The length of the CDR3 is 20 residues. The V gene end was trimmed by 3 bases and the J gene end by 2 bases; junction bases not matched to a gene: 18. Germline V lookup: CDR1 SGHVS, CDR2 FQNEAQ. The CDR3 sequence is CASSFWGISSGSLAYNEQFF. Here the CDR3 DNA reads TGTGCCAGCAGCTTCTGGGGTATTTCGAGCGGGAGTCTCGCCTACAATGAGCAGTTCTTC.

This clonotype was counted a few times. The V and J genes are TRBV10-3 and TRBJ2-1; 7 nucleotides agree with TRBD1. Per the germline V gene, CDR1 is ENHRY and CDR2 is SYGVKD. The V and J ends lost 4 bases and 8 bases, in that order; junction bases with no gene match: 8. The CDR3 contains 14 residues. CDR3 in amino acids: CAISVQGSLDEQFF. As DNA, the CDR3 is TGTGCCATCAGTGTACAGGGGAGTCTCGATGAGCAGTTCTTC.

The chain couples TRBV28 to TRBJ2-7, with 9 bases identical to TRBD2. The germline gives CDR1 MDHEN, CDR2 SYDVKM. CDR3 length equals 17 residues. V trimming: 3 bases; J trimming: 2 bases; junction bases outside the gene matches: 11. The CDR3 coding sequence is TGTGCCAGCAGTTTTTCCAGCGGGGGGAAGTTGACCTACGAGCAGTACTTC. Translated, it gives CASSFSSGGKLTYEQYF.

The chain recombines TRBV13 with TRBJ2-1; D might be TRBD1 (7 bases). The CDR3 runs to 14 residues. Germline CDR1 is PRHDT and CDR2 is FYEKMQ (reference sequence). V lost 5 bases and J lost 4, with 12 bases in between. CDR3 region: CASSPRGEYNEQFF. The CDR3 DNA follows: TGTGCCAGCAGCCCCAGGGGGGAATACAATGAGCAGTTCTTC.

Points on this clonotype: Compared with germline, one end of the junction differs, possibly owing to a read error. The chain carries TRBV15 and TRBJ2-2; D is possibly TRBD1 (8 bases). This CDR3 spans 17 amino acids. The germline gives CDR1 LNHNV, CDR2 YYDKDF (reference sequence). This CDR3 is CSTSRGGTGLNTGELFF. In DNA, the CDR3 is TGTTCCACCAGCAGGGGGGGGACAGGCTTGAACACCGGGGAGCTGTTTTTT. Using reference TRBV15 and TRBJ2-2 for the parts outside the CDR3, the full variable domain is DAMVIQNPRYQVTQFGKPVTLSCSQTLNHNVMYWYQQKSSQAPKLLFHYYDKDFNNEADTPDNFQSRRPNTSFCFLDIRSPGLGDTAMYLCSTSRGGTGLNTGELFFGEGSRLTVL.

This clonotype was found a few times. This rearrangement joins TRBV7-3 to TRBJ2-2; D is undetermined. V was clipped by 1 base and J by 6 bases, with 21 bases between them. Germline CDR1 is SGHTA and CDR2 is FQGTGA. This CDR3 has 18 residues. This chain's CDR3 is CASSLSPTGMRKAGELFF. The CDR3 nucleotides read TGTGCCAGCAGCTTAAGTCCCACTGGGATGAGGAAGGCCGGGGAGCTGTTTTTT.

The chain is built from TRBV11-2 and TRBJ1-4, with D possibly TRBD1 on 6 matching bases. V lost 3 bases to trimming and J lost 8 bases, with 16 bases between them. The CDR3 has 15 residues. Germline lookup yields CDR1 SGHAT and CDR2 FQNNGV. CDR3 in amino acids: CASSLQRGVREKLFF. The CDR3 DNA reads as TGTGCCAGCAGCTTGCAAAGGGGGGTGAGGGAAAAACTGTTTTTT.

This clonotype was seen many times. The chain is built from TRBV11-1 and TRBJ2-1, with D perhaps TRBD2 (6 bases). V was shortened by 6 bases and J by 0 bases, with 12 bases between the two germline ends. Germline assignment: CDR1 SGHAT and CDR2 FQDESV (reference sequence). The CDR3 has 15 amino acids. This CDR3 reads CASRSGTSSYNEQFF. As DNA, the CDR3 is TGTGCCAGCAGGTCCGGGACTTCCTCCTACAATGAGCAGTTCTTC.

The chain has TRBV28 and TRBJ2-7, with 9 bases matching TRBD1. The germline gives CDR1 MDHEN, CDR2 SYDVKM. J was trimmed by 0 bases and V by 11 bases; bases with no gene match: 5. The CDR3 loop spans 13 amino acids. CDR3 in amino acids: CASQTGGSYEQYF. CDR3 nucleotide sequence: TGTGCCTCCCAGACAGGGGGCTCCTACGAGCAGTACTTC.

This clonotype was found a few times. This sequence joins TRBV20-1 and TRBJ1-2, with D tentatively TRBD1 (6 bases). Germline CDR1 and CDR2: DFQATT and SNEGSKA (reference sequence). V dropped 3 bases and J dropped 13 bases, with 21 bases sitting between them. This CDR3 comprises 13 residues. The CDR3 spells CSARAGGQSECTF. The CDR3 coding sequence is TGCAGTGCTAGGGCCGGGGGCCAGTCGGAATGCACCTTC.

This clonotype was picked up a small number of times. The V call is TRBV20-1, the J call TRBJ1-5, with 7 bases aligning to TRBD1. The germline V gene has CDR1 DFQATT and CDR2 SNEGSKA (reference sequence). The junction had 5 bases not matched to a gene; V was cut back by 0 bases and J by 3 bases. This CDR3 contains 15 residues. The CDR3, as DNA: TGCAGTGCTAGAGATTGGCAGGGGGTCAATCAGCCCCAGCATTTT. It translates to CSARDWQGVNQPQHF.

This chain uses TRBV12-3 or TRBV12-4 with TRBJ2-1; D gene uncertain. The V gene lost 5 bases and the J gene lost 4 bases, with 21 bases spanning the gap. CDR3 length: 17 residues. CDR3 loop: CASSVKEQKNPYNEQFF. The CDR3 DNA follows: TGTGCCAGCAGTGTGAAGGAACAGAAAAACCCTTACAATGAGCAGTTCTTC.

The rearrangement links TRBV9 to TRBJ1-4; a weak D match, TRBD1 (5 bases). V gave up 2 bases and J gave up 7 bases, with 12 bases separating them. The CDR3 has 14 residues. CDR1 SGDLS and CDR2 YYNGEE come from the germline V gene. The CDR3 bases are TGTGCCAGCAGCGTCAATCCCGGGACTGAAAAACTGTTTTTT. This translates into CASSVNPGTEKLFF.

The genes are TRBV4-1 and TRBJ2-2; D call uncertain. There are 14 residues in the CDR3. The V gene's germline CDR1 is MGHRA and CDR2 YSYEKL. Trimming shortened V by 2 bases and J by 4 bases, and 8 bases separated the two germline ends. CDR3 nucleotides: TGCGCCAGCAGCCAAAGTCCGTTCACCGGGGAGCTGTTTTTT. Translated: CASSQSPFTGELFF.

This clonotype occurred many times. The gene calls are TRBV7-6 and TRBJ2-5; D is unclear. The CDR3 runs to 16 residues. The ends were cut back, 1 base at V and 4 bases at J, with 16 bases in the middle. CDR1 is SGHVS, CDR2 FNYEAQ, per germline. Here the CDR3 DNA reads TGTGCCAGCAGCTTAGACGACCCGAGGATTCCAGAGACCCAGTACTTC. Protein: CASSLDDPRIPETQYF.

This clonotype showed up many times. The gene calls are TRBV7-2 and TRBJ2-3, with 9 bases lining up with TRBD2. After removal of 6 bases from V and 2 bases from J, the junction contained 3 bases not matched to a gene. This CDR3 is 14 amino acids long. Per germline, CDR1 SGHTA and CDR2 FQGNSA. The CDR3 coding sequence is TGTGCCAGCAGAGGGACTAGCTACACAGATACGCAGTATTTT. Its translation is CASRGTSYTDTQYF.

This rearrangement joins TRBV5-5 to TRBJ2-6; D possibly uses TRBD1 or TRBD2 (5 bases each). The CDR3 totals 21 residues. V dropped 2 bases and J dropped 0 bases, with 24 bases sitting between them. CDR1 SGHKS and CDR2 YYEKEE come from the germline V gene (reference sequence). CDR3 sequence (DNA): TGTGCCAGCAGCTTAAGTGGGAGTGCTGGGTACAGGAGCTCTGGGGCCAACGTCCTGACTTTC. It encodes CASSLSGSAGYRSSGANVLTF.

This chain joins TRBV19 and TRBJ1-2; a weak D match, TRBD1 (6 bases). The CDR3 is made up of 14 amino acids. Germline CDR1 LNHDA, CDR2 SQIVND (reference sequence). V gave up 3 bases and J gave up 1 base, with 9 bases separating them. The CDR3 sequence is CASSIGGINYGYTF. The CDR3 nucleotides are TGTGCCAGTAGTATTGGGGGCATTAACTATGGCTACACCTTC.

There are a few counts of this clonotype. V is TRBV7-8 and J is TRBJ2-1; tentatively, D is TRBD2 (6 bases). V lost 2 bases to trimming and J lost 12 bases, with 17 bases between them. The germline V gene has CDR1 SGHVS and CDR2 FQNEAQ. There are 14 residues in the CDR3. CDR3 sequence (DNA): TGTGCCAGCAGCTTACAACCGTTGGTGGGGGGGCAGTTCTTC. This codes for CASSLQPLVGGQFF.